The 26 T cell receptor beta chains below come from one sample, sequenced in a study of T cell repertoires and HLA-DP antigens. The repertoire was sequenced with immunoSEQ multiplex PCR; TCRdb's copy has only in-frame clones and lacks some. The sample lists approximately 2,000 clones; about 68% were seen once. CD4+ cells expanded for approximately 16 days were restimulated roughly a day with allogeneic-DPB1 HeLa cells. HeLa stimulator cells carried retrovirally transduced HLA-DPA1/DPB1, HLA-DM, invariant chain and CD80. The source material was CD137- CD4+ T cells from cultured PBMCs. These receptors originate from a man between 50 and 59 years old in good health and CMV-seronegative.

This rearrangement joins TRBV18 to TRBJ2-3; D might be TRBD2 (6 bases). There are 13 residues in the CDR3. The germline V gene encodes CDR1 KGHSH and CDR2 LQKENI. V gave up 5 bases and J gave up 7 bases, with 13 bases separating them. The CDR3 protein is CASSLTSSHTQYF. As DNA, the CDR3 is TGTGCCAGCTCATTGACTAGTTCGCATACGCAGTATTTT.

The gene calls are TRBV19 and TRBJ2-2, with 8 bases that match TRBD1. The CDR3 runs 13 residues. Germline CDR1 LNHDA, CDR2 SQIVND (reference sequence). V lost 6 bases, J lost 5 bases, and 2 bases stayed unmatched. The CDR3 bases are TGTGCCAGTAGGGACAGGGATACCGGGGAGCTGTTTTTT. Protein sequence: CASRDRDTGELFF.

The chain uses TRBV5-1 and TRBJ1-6; tentatively, D is TRBD1 (6 bases). Trimming took off 4 bases at V and 0 bases at J, with 14 bases between the two ends. Germline V gene lookup returns CDR1 SGHRS and CDR2 YFSETQ. The CDR3 has 17 amino acids. The CDR3 sequence: CASSRQEISSYNSPLHF. DNA of the CDR3: TGCGCCAGCAGCCGACAGGAGATTAGCTCCTATAATTCACCCCTCCACTTT.

The V gene is TRBV2, the J gene TRBJ1-6; 8 positions match TRBD1. Germline V CDR1 and CDR2: SNHLY, FYNNEI. With 6 bases clipped from V and 10 bases from J, the junction kept 8 bases outside the gene matches. This CDR3 has 14 amino acids. CDR3 residues: CASRFGQGKSPLHF. The CDR3, as DNA: TGTGCCAGCAGATTCGGACAGGGAAAATCACCCCTCCACTTT.

The chain uses TRBV7-9 and TRBJ2-1, with TRBD2 matching 11 bases. J was trimmed by 8 bases and V by 4 bases; bases with no gene match: 10. Germline CDR1 reads SEHNR; CDR2 reads FQNEAQ (reference sequence). The CDR3 spans 16 residues. The CDR3 nucleotides are TGTGCCAGCAGCTCAGATACTAGCGGGAGTAGCTATGAGCAGTTCTTC. Translating gives CASSSDTSGSSYEQFF.

The rearrangement links TRBV5-1 to TRBJ2-5, with TRBD2 matching 14 bases. The CDR3 runs to 16 residues. CDR1 is SGHRS, CDR2 YFSETQ, per germline. V lost 4 bases and J lost 5; bases outside the gene matches: 7. This chain's CDR3 is CASSDRLAGGRETQYF. DNA for the CDR3: TGCGCCAGCAGCGACCGACTAGCGGGGGGGCGGGAGACCCAGTACTTC. Full variable domain (missing parts from reference TRBV5-1 and TRBJ2-5): KAGVTQTPRYLIKTRGQQVTLSCSPISGHRSVSWYQQTPGQGLQFLFEYFSETQRNKGNFPGRFSGRQFSNSRSEMNVSTLELGDSALYLCASSDRLAGGRETQYFGPGTRLLVL.

CDR3 protein: CASSSPLGVSNEQFF. In DNA form, the CDR3 reads TGTGCCAGCAGCTCGCCCCTTGGAGTCTCCAATGAGCAGTTCTTC. The rearrangement links TRBV7-9 to TRBJ2-1; the D is unclear. The CDR3 is 15 residues long. The V end lost 4 bases, the J end lost 6 bases, and 16 bases lay between the germline ends. Germline V gene lookup returns CDR1 SEHNR and CDR2 FQNEAQ (reference sequence).

Sample share makes this clone hyperexpanded (1% or more). This CDR3 is CASSSSRAAYGYTF. The CDR3 bases are TGTGCCAGCAGCTCCTCCCGAGCGGCCTATGGCTACACCTTC. The V gene is TRBV7-9, the J gene TRBJ1-2; D uncertain. This CDR3 has 14 amino acids. The V gene's germline CDR1 is SEHNR and CDR2 FQNEAQ (reference sequence). V gave up 4 bases and J gave up 4 bases, with 13 bases separating them.

By frequency in the sample, this clone is hyperexpanded. The chain combines TRBV18 with TRBJ1-5; D uncertain. The CDR3 consists of 14 residues. With 6 bases removed from V and 0 bases from J, the gap between germline ends came to 9 bases. Germline CDR1 KGHSH, CDR2 LQKENI. As DNA, the CDR3 is TGTGCCAGCTCTCCCGATTATAGCAATCAGCCCCAGCATTTT. It is translated as CASSPDYSNQPQHF.

This chain links TRBV19 with TRBJ2-5, with 8 bases matching TRBD2. The CDR3 spans 17 residues. CDR1 LNHDA and CDR2 SQIVND come from the germline V gene (reference sequence). The V gene end was trimmed by 0 bases and the J gene end by 2 bases; junction bases not matched to a gene: 8. The CDR3 DNA follows: TGTGCCAGTAGTATAGATACGGCGGGGGGACCTCAAGAGACCCAGTACTTC. Encoded protein: CASSIDTAGGPQETQYF.

In this sample, this clone turned up a few times. This chain joins TRBV6-5 and TRBJ1-4; the D gene is possibly TRBD1 (5 bases). Trimming left V 5 bases short and J 8 bases short, with 12 bases between. Germline V gene sequence: CDR1 MNHEY, CDR2 SVGAGI. The CDR3 has 13 amino acids. Here the CDR3 DNA reads TGTGCCAGCAGTCCTTCGGGGGGAGAAAAACTGTTTTTT. Translating it yields CASSPSGGEKLFF.

The V call is TRBV2, the J call TRBJ2-2; maybe TRBD1 (7 bases). Germline CDR1 SNHLY, CDR2 FYNNEI. The CDR3 totals 17 residues. V was pared by 8 bases and J by 6 bases, with 25 bases between. The CDR3 DNA reads as TGTGCCAGCGAGGAGGGGGCCCCGGGCCACTATGCCGGGGAGCTGTTTTTT. Translated, it gives CASEEGAPGHYAGELFF.

The chain employs TRBV9 and TRBJ2-2; D is ambiguous. Trimming removed 0 bases at V and 0 bases at J, with 6 bases between. This CDR3 has 15 amino acids. The germline V gene encodes CDR1 SGDLS and CDR2 YYNGEE. The CDR3 region is CASSVANTNTGELFF. CDR3 nucleotide sequence: TGTGCCAGCAGCGTAGCCAATACGAACACCGGGGAGCTGTTTTTT.

The chain combines TRBV7-9 with TRBJ1-1; D gene unclear. CDR1 is SEHNR, CDR2 FQNEAQ, per germline (reference sequence). V gave up 1 base and J gave up 11 bases, with 14 bases separating them. This CDR3 has 13 amino acids. For the CDR3, the DNA is TGTGCCAGCAGCTTAGTAGAGGCAGGCTCGGCTTTCTTT. It is translated as CASSLVEAGSAFF. Full variable domain (rest looked up from reference TRBV7-9 and TRBJ1-1): DTGVSQNPRHKITKRGQNVTFRCDPISEHNRLYWYRQTLGQGPEFLTYFQNEAQLEKSRLLSDRFSAERPKGSFSTLEIQRTEQGDSAMYLCASSLVEAGSAFFGQGTRLTVV.

The chain links TRBV5-1 to TRBJ2-1; D is undetermined. Per germline, CDR1 SGHRS and CDR2 YFSETQ. This CDR3 is built from 13 residues. V gave up 1 base and J gave up 5 bases, with 7 bases separating them. Written as DNA, the CDR3 is TGCGCCAGCAGCTTGACCGGAGACAATGAGCAGTTCTTC. Translated: CASSLTGDNEQFF.

With respect to this clone: A read error may account for a junction end that differs from germline. The CDR3 protein is CASSEGVGGWLAF. The CDR3 bases are TGTGCCAGCAGTGAAGGGGTGGGAGGGTGGTTAGCCTTC. V is TRBV6-1 and J is TRBJ1-2, with D unresolved. The CDR3 covers 13 residues. CDR1 and CDR2 (germline): MNHNS, SASEGT.

The J gene is TRBJ2-7, the V gene TRBV27; 7 positions match TRBD2. CDR3 length: 18 residues. CDR1 and CDR2 (germline): MNHEY, SMNVEV (reference sequence). Germline trimming cut 0 bases from V and 4 bases from J; bases unmatched to any gene: 15. CDR3 sequence reads: CASSLSPPRVAGDYEQYF. The CDR3 DNA reads TGTGCCAGCAGTTTATCCCCCCCTCGAGTGGCGGGGGATTACGAGCAGTACTTC.

The chain employs TRBV6-4 and TRBJ2-3; 11 bases map to TRBD2. Germline V CDR1 and CDR2: MRHNA, SNTAGT. The J segment lost 4 bases and the V segment lost 4 bases, leaving 4 bases of the junction unmatched. The CDR3 runs 15 residues. The CDR3 DNA is TGTGCCAGCAGTGCGGGTAGCGGGGGGGCAGATACGCAGTATTTT. It specifies CASSAGSGGADTQYF.

This clone ranks as large (0.1 to 1%). The rearrangement joins TRBV30 to TRBJ2-6, with D uncertain. Deletions cut 7 bases from V and 2 bases from J, with 6 bases between. The germline V gene has CDR1 GTSNPN and CDR2 SVGIG (reference sequence). CDR3 size: 12 residues. In nucleotides, the CDR3 is TGTGCCTTGTACCCTGGGGCCAACGTCCTGACTTTC. This codes for CALYPGANVLTF.

This chain links TRBV6-6 with TRBJ2-2; a possible D gene is TRBD2 (6 bases). The V end was cut by 6 bases, the J end by 2 bases, with 16 bases between. Germline V gene sequence: CDR1 MNHNY, CDR2 SVGAGI (reference sequence). The CDR3 is made up of 16 amino acids. The CDR3 sequence is CASRLLGGANTGELFF. The CDR3, as DNA: TGTGCCAGCAGACTCCTAGGCGGGGCTAACACCGGGGAGCTGTTTTTT.

This chain joins TRBV6-1 and TRBJ1-5; 7 positions agree with TRBD1. The CDR3 spans 14 residues. The germline V gene encodes CDR1 MNHNS and CDR2 SASEGT. V trimming: 3 bases; J trimming: 4 bases; junction bases outside the gene matches: 3. The CDR3 bases are TGTGCCAGCAGTGACAGGGGGACAAATCAGCCCCAGCATTTT. Amino acids: CASSDRGTNQPQHF.

This clone was seen a single time. This sequence joins TRBV9 and TRBJ2-2; D is unclear. This CDR3 region has 17 residues. Trimming cost V 0 bases and J 4 bases, with 16 bases left between them. CDR1 is SGDLS, CDR2 YYNGEE, per germline. Here the CDR3 reads CASSVGSDPRGTGELFF. In nucleotides, the CDR3 is TGTGCCAGCAGCGTAGGCTCTGACCCCCGAGGCACCGGGGAGCTGTTTTTT. Full variable domain (remainder filled in from reference TRBV9 and TRBJ2-2): DSGVTQTPKHLITATGQRVTLRCSPRSGDLSVYWYQQSLDQGLQFLIQYYNGEERAKGNILERFSAQQFPDLHSELNLSSLELGDSALYFCASSVGSDPRGTGELFFGEGSRLTVL.

Details on this clone: Within the sample, other DNA sequences also encode this same CDR3. J is TRBJ1-1 and V is TRBV15; tentative D call: TRBD1 (6 bases). Per germline, CDR1 LNHNV and CDR2 YYDKDF (reference sequence). Trimming removed 0 bases from V and 11 bases from J, with 16 bases in between. This CDR3 has 14 amino acids. The CDR3 nucleotides read TGTGCCACCAGCAGAGATTTATCGGGACACGGTGCTTTCTTT. Protein product: CATSRDLSGHGAFF.

The chain uses TRBV2 and TRBJ2-7, with D possibly being TRBD1 (5 bases). CDR3 size: 13 residues. Trimming pared 3 bases from V and 6 bases from J, leaving 12 bases between. Germline loops: CDR1 SNHLY, CDR2 FYNNEI. The CDR3 region is CASSDVGVVEQYF. In DNA, the CDR3 is TGTGCCAGCAGTGATGTAGGGGTGGTCGAGCAGTACTTC.

V usage is TRBV5-6 and J usage is TRBJ1-2; no reliable D call. The CDR3 sequence is 11 residues long. V lost 4 bases and J 5 bases, leaving 6 bases between the germline ends. Germline V gene data show CDR1 as SGHDT and CDR2 as YYEEEE. DNA of the CDR3: TGTGCCAGCAGCCTGGGGTATGGCTACACCTTC. Its translation is CASSLGYGYTF.

The rearrangement joins TRBV19 to TRBJ2-7; D might be TRBD2 (5 bases). Germline V gene lookup returns CDR1 LNHDA and CDR2 SQIVND (reference sequence). This CDR3 has 15 amino acids. Trimming removed 5 bases at V and 0 bases at J, with 14 bases between. CDR3 in DNA: TGTGCCAGTAGTCCCGGAGGCGGATACTCCTACGAGCAGTACTTC. Protein sequence: CASSPGGGYSYEQYF.